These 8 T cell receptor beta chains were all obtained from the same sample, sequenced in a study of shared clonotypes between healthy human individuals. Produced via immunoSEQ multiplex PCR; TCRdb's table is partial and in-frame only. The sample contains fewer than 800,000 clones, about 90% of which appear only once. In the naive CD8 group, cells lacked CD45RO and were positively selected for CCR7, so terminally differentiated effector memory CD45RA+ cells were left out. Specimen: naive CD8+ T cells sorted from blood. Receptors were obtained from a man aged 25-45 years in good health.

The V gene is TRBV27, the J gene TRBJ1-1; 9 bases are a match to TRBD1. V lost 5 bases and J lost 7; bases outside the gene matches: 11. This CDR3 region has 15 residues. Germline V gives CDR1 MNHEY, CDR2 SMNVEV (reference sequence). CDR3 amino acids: CASSLPDRGIDEAFF. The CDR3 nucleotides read TGTGCCAGCAGTCTACCTGACAGGGGGATAGATGAAGCTTTCTTT.

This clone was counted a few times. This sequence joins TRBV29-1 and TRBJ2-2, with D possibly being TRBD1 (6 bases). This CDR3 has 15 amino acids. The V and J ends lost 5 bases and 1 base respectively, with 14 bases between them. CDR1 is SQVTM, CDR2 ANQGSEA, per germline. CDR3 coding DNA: TGCAGCGTTCTCGAACAGGGTTGGAACACCGGGGAGCTGTTTTTT. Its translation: CSVLEQGWNTGELFF.

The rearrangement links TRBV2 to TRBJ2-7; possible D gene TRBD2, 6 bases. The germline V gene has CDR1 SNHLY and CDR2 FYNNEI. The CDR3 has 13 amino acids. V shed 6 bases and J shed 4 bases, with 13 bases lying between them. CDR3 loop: CASRGGRNYEQYF. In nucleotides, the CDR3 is TGTGCCAGCAGGGGGGGACGGAATTACGAGCAGTACTTC.

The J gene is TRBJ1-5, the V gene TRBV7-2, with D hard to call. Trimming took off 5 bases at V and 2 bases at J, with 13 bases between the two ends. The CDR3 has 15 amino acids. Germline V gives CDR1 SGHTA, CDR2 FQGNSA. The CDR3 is CASSPRGQGNQPQHF. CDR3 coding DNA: TGTGCCAGCAGCCCGAGAGGTCAGGGCAATCAGCCCCAGCATTTT.

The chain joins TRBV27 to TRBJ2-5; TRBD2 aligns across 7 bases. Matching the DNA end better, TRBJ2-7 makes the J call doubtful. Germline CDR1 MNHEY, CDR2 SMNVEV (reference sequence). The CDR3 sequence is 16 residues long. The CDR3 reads CASSFLAGRRAYEQYF. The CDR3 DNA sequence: TGTGCCAGCAGTTTTTTAGCGGGCAGGCGAGCCTACGAGCAGTACTTC.

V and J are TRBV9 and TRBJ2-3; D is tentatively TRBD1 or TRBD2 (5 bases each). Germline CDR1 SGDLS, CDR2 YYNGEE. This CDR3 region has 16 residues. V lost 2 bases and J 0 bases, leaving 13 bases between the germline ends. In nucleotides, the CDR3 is TGTGCCAGCAGCGTTTACGGGACGCCAAGCACAGATACGCAGTATTTT. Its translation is CASSVYGTPSTDTQYF.

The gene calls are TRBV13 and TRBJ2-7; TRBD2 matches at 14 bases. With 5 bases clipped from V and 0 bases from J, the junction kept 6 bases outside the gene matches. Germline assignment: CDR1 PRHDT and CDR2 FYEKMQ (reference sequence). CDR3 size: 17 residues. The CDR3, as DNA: TGTGCCAGCAGCCCGGGACTAGCGGGAGAAACCTCCTACGAGCAGTACTTC. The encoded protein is CASSPGLAGETSYEQYF.

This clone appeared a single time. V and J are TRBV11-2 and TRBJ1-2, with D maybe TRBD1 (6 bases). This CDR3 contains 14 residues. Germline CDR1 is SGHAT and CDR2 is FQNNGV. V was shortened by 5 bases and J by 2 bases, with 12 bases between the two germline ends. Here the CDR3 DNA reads TGTGCCAGCAGCCCTCAGGGGCCGAACTATGGCTACACCTTC. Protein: CASSPQGPNYGYTF.